This is a list of T cell receptor beta chains from one sample in a study of a mutant IDH1 vaccine in newly diagnosed glioma. Generated by immunoSEQ multiplex PCR, the TCRdb table keeps only in-frame clones and is missing some. The repertoire consists of around 89,000 clones, with about four fifths occurring once and the leading ten covering approximately 7.4%. Sequenced here: PBMCs, sampled from a glioma patient treated with radiotherapy, temozolomide or both. The receptors were sampled from a woman aged 50 to 65 with glioma. The CDR3 runs from the conserved cysteine through the conserved F or W. A D gene is named only where the DNA matches it firmly. Clone size is shown for a subset of rows, as once, few, many or a class of expanded clone.

d_call	j_call	clone_size	v_call	cdr3_nt	cdr3_aa
TRBD1	TRBJ2-3	-	TRBV6-4	TGTGCCAGCAGTGTCCAGGGGGCAAGCACAGATACGCAGTATTTT	CASSVQGASTDTQYF
-	TRBJ2-6	-	TRBV28	TGTGCCAGCAGTTTAGACTTAGGGGCCAACGTCCTGACTTTC	CASSLDLGANVLTF
TRBD1	TRBJ1-5	-	TRBV19	TGTGCCAGTGGGACAGGGGGTAGACAGCCCCAGCATTTT	CASGTGGRQPQHF
-	TRBJ1-1	-	TRBV5-5	TGTGCCAGCACCCTATCCCCGACAGCTATGAACACTGAAGCTTTCTTT	CASTLSPTAMNTEAFF
TRBD2	TRBJ2-5	-	TRBV2	TGTGCCAGCAGAACTAGCGGGGCGATCCAAGAGACCCAGTACTTC	CASRTSGAIQETQYF
-	TRBJ2-7	-	TRBV28	TGTGCCAGCGTGGGACGGAGCTCCTACGAGCAGTACTTC	CASVGRSSYEQYF
TRBD1	TRBJ1-3	once	TRBV12-5	TGTGCTAGAACAGGGGGCGGTGGAAACACCATATATTTT	CARTGGGGNTIYF
TRBD1	TRBJ1-1	-	TRBV7-2	TGTGCCAGCAGCCGGGGACAGCGGACTGAAGCTTTCTTT	CASSRGQRTEAFF
TRBD1	TRBJ2-7	-	TRBV7-8	TGTGCCAGCAGCTTAGTTACAGGGGGCGCCTACGAGCAGTACTTC	CASSLVTGGAYEQYF
-	TRBJ1-2	-	TRBV5-4	TGTGCCAGCAGCTTGGCTGGGACGTATGGCTACACCTTC	CASSLAGTYGYTF
TRBD2	TRBJ2-5	-	TRBV10-3	TGTGCCATCAGTGAGTCGAGAGTAGCGGGGGGGCGAGAGACCCAGTACTTC	CAISESRVAGGRETQYF
-	TRBJ2-7	-	TRBV5-1	TGCGCCAGCAGCTCCCGGGGCAGCTCCTACGAGCAGTACTTC	CASSSRGSSYEQYF
-	TRBJ1-2	-	TRBV7-9	TGTGCCAGCAGCTTATTCGGGGGTCATGGCTACACCTTC	CASSLFGGHGYTF
TRBD1	TRBJ1-1	-	TRBV5-1	TGCGCCAGCAGCTCCGGGACAGGGGGCCGGGGCACTGAAGCTTTCTTT	CASSSGTGGRGTEAFF
TRBD2	TRBJ2-5	-	TRBV5-4	TGTGCCAGCAGCTTCCTAGCGGGGGGATCAAAAGAGACCCAGTACTTC	CASSFLAGGSKETQYF
TRBD2	TRBJ2-2	-	TRBV27	TGTGCCAGCAGTTTATCGGCGGGGGGGGCCGGGGAGCTGTTTTTT	CASSLSAGGAGELFF
-	TRBJ1-5	-	TRBV13	TGTGCCAGCAGCTCAGGGACACATAATCAGCCCCAGCATTTT	CASSSGTHNQPQHF
TRBD1	TRBJ2-5	-	TRBV18	TGTGCCAGCTCACCAGGGACAGGAGAAGAGACCCAGTACTTC	CASSPGTGEETQYF
-	TRBJ1-2	-	TRBV7-2	TGTGCCAGTCGTATTTACGGTGGGAACTATGGCTACACCTTC	CASRIYGGNYGYTF
-	TRBJ2-7	-	TRBV9	TGTGCCAGCAGCGTAGGTCGAGGGTTCCTGTACGAGCAGTACTTC	CASSVGRGFLYEQYF
TRBD2	TRBJ2-3	-	TRBV10-3	TGTGCCGGGAGAGCGGGGGGTCTAAGCACAGATACGCAGTATTTT	CAGRAGGLSTDTQYF
-	TRBJ2-7	-	TRBV6-5	TGTGCCAGCAGTTACTCGAAAGGGCACGAGCAGTACTTC	CASSYSKGHEQYF
-	TRBJ2-2	-	TRBV2	TGTGCCAGCAGTGGAGACAGGCCCGGGGAGCTGTTTTTT	CASSGDRPGELFF
-	TRBJ1-2	-	TRBV19	TGTGCCAGTAGTCCTGAAGGGTACTATGGCTACACCTTC	CASSPEGYYGYTF
-	TRBJ2-6	-	TRBV7-9	TGTGCCAGCAGCTTCTCAGGGTTAAGCTCTGGGGCCAACGTCCTGACTTTC	CASSFSGLSSGANVLTF
-	TRBJ1-1	-	TRBV30	TGTGCCTGGACTCGGGGAAACACTGAAGCTTTCTTT	CAWTRGNTEAFF
TRBD2	TRBJ2-5	-	TRBV7-2	TGTGCCAGCAGCCCGACTAGCGGGGGCCAAGAGACCCAGTACTTC	CASSPTSGGQETQYF
-	TRBJ1-5	-	TRBV18	TGTGCCAGCTCACGGGGGGGCAAAGGCCAGCCCCAGCATTTT	CASSRGGKGQPQHF
-	TRBJ2-5	-	TRBV5-1	TGCGCCAGCAGCTCGGGACCACAAGAGACCCAGTACTTC	CASSSGPQETQYF
-	TRBJ1-1	-	TRBV19	TGTGCCAGTAGTGCGTATACAGTGAACACTGAAGCTTTCTTT	CASSAYTVNTEAFF
TRBD1	TRBJ1-5	few	TRBV7-9	TGTGCCAGCAGCCTGACAGGGAACAATCAGCCCCAGCATTTT	CASSLTGNNQPQHF